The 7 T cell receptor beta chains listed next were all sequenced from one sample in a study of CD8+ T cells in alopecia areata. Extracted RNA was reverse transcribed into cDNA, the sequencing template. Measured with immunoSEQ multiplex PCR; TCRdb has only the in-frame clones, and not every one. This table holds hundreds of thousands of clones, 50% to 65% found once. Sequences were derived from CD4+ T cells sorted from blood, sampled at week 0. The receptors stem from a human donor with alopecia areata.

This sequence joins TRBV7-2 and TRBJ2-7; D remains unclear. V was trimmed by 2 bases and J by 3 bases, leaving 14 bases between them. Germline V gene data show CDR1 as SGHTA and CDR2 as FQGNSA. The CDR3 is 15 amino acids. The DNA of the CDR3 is TGTGCCAGCAGCTTATCGTGGAATCCTGACTACGAGCAGTACTTC. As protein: CASSLSWNPDYEQYF.

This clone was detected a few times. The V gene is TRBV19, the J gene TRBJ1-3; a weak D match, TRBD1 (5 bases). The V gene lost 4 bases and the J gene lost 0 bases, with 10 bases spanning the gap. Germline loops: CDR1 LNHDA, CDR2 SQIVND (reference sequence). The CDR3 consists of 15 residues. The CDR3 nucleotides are TGTGCCAGTAGTAGAGGACAAAGCTCTGGAAACACCATATATTTT. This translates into CASSRGQSSGNTIYF.

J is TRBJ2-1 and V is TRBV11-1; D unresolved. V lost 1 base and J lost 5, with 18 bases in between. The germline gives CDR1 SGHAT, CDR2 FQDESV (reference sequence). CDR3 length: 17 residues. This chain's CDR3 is CASSLGGRRSLDNEQFF. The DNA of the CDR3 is TGTGCCAGCAGCTTAGGTGGTCGGCGGAGTTTGGACAATGAGCAGTTCTTC.

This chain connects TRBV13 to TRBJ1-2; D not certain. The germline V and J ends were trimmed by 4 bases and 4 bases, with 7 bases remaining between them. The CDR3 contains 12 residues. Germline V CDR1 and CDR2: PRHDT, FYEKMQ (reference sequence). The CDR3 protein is CASSSRGYGYTF. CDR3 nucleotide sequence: TGTGCCAGCAGCTCGCGGGGCTATGGCTACACCTTC.

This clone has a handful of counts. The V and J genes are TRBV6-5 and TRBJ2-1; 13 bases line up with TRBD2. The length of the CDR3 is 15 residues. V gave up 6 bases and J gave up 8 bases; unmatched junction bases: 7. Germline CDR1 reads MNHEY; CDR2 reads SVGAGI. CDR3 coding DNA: TGTGCCAGCAGCTTCTCCGGGACTAGCGGGGATGAGCAGTTCTTC. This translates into CASSFSGTSGDEQFF.

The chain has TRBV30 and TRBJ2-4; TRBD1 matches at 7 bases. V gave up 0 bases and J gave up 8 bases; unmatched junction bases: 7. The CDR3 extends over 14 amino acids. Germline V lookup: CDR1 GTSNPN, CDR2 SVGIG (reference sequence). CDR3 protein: CAWSVNQGTDIQYF. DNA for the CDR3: TGTGCCTGGAGTGTAAATCAGGGGACAGACATTCAGTACTTC.

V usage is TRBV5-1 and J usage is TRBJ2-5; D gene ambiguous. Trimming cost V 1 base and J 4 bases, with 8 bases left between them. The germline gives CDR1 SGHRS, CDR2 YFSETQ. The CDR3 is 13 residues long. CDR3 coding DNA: TGCGCCAGCAGCTTGCCGGACGGAGAGACCCAGTACTTC. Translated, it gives CASSLPDGETQYF.